This T cell receptor (beta chain) was sequenced for a study of blood T cell repertoires in COVID-19. Germline assignment: CDR1 KGHSY and CDR2 FQNENV. This CDR3 has 13 residues. The V gene end was trimmed by 3 bases and the J gene end by 8 bases; junction bases not matched to a gene: 4. Produced via immunoSEQ multiplex PCR; TCRdb's table is partial and in-frame only. The sample has a few hundred thousand clones, about 80% seen once. The TCR comes from a woman in her thirties or forties with acute COVID-19. The sequencing sample was made of PBMCs or T cells enriched from blood (not recorded which). V is TRBV16 and J is TRBJ1-2; 9 positions match TRBD1. The DNA of the CDR3 is TGTGCCAGCAGCCACGGGACAGGGCAGGGCTACACCTTC. It specifies CASSHGTGQGYTF. Looking up the rest from reference TRBV16 and TRBJ1-2 gives the full variable domain: GEEVAQTPKHLVRGEGQKAKLYCAPIKGHSYVFWYQQVLKNEFKFLISFQNENVFDETGMPKERFSAKCLPNSPCSLEIQATKLEDSAVYFCASSHGTGQGYTFGSGTRLTVV.